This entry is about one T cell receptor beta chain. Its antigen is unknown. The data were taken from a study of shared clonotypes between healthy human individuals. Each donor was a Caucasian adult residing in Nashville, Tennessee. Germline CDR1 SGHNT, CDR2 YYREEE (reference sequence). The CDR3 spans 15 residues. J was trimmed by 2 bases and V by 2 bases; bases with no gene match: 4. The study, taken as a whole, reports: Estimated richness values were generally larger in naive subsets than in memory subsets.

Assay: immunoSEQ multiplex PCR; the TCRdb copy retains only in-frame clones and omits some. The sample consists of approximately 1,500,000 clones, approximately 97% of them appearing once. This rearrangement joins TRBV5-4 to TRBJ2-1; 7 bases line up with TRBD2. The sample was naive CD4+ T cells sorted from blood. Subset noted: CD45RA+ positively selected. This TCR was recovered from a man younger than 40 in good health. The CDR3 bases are TGTGCCAGCAGCTTTTTGCGGGAGCCCTACAATGAGCAGTTCTTC. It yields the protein CASSFLREPYNEQFF.